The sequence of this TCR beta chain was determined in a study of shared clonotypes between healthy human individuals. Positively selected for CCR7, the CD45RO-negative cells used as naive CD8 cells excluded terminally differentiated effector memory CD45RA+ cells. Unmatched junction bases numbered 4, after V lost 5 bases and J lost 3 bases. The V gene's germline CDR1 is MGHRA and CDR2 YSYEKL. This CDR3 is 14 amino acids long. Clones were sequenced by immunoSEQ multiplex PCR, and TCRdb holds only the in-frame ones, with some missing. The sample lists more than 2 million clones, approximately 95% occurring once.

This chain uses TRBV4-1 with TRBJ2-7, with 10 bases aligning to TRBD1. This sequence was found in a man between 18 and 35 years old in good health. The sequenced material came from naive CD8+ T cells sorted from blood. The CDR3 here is CASSWDRGNYEQYF. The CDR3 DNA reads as TGCGCCAGCAGCTGGGACAGGGGAAACTACGAGCAGTACTTC.